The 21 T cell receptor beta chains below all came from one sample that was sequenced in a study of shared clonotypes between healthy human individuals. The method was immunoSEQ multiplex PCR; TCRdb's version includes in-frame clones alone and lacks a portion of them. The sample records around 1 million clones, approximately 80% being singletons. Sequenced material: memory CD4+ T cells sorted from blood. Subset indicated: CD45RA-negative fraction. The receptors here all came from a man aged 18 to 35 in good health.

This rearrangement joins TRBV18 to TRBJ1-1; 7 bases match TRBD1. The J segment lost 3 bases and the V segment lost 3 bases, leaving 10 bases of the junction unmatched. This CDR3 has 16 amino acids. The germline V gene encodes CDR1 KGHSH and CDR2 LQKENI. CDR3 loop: CASSPADRPWDTEAFF. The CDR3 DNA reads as TGTGCCAGCTCACCGGCGGACAGGCCGTGGGACACTGAAGCTTTCTTT. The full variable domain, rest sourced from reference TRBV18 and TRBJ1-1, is NAGVMQNPRHLVRRRGQEARLRCSPMKGHSHVYWYRQLPEEGLKFMVYLQKENIIDESGMPKERFSAEFPKEGPSILRIQQVVRGDSAAYFCASSPADRPWDTEAFFGQGTRLTVV.

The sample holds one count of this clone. The CDR3 protein is CASSERGAQYF. Here the CDR3 DNA reads TGCGCCAGCAGTGAACGGGGCGCGCAGTACTTC. The chain couples TRBV10-1 to TRBJ2-7; D might be TRBD1 or TRBD2, each matching 5 bases. In germline, CDR1 is WNHNN, CDR2 SYGVQD (reference sequence). The V and J ends lost 3 bases and 9 bases respectively, with 9 bases between them. This CDR3 has 11 amino acids.

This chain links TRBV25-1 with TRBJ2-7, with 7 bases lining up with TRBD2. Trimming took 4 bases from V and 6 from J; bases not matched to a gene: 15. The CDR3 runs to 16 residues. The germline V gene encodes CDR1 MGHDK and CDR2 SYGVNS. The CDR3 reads CASSARPGTGGFEQYF. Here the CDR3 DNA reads TGTGCCAGCAGTGCTCGTCCCGGGACGGGGGGATTCGAGCAGTACTTC.

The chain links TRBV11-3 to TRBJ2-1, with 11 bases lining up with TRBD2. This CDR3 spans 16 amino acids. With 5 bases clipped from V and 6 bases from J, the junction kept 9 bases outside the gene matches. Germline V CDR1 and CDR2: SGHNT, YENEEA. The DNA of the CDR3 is TGTGCCAGCAGCCCGACGACTAGCGGGGATCCCAATGAGCAGTTCTTC. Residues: CASSPTTSGDPNEQFF.

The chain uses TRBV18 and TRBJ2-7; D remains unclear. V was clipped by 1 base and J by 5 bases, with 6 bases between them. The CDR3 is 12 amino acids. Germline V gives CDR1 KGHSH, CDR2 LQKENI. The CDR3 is CASSPHGDEQYF. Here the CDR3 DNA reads TGTGCCAGCTCACCACATGGGGACGAGCAGTACTTC.

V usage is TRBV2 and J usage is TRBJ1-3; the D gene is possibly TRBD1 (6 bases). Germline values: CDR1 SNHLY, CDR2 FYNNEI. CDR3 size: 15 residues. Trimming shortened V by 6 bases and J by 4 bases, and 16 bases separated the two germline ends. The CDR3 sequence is CASRIQGLAGNTIYF. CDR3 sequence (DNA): TGTGCCAGCAGGATCCAGGGGCTAGCGGGAAACACCATATATTTT.

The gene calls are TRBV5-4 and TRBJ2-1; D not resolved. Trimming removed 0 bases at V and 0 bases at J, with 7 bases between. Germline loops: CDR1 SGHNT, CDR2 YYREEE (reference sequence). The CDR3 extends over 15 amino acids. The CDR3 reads CASSLAIGSYNEQFF. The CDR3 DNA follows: TGTGCCAGCAGCTTGGCGATCGGCTCCTACAATGAGCAGTTCTTC. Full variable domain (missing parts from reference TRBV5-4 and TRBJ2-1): ETGVTQSPTHLIKTRGQQVTLRCSSQSGHNTVSWYQQALGQGPQFIFQYYREEENGRGNFPPRFSGLQFPNYSSELNVNALELDDSALYLCASSLAIGSYNEQFFGPGTRLTVL.

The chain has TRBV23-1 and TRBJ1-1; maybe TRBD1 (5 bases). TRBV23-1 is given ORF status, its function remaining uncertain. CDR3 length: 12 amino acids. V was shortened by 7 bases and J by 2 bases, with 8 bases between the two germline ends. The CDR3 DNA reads TGCGCCAGCACCCGGGACAACACTGAAGCTTTCTTT. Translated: CASTRDNTEAFF.

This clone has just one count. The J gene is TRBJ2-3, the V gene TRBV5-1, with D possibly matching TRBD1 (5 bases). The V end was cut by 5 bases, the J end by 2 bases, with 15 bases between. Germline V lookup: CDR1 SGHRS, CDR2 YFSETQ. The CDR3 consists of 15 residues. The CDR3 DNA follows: TGCGCCAGCAGAAGGGGAACCTACCTCACAGATACGCAGTATTTT. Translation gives CASRRGTYLTDTQYF. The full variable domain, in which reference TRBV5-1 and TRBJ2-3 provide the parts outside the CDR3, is KAGVTQTPRYLIKTRGQQVTLSCSPISGHRSVSWYQQTPGQGLQFLFEYFSETQRNKGNFPGRFSGRQFSNSRSEMNVSTLELGDSALYLCASRRGTYLTDTQYFGPGTRLTVL.

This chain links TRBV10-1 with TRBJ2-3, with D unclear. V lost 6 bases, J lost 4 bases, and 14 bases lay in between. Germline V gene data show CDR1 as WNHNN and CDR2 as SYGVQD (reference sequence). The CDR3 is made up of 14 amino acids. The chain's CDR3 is CASSRSGLADTQYF. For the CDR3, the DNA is TGCGCCAGCAGCCGTAGTGGATTGGCAGATACGCAGTATTTT.

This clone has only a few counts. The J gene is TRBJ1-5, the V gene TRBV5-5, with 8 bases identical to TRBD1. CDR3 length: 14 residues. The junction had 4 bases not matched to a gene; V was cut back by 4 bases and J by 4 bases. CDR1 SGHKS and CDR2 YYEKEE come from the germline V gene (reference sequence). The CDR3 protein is CASSENRGNQPQHF. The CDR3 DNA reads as TGTGCCAGCAGCGAGAACAGGGGGAATCAGCCCCAGCATTTT. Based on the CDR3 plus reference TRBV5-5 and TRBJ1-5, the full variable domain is DAGVTQSPTHLIKTRGQQVTLRCSPISGHKSVSWYQQVLGQGPQFIFQYYEKEERGRGNFPDRFSARQFPNYSSELNVNALLLGDSALYLCASSENRGNQPQHFGDGTRLSIL.

In DNA, the CDR3 is TGTGCCAGCTTCGGGGGGGCAAAGGAGGACGAGCAGTACTTC. Its translation: CASFGGAKEDEQYF. The chain carries TRBV6-5 and TRBJ2-7; 8 bases fit TRBD2. The CDR3 runs to 14 residues. CDR1 and CDR2 from the germline V gene are MNHEY and SVGAGI. Trimming cost V 8 bases and J 5 bases; bases outside gene matches: 11.

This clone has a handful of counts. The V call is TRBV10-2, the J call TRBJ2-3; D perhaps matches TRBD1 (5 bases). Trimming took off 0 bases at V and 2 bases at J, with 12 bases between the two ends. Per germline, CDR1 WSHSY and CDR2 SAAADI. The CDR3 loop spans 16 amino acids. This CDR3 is CASSESSGIHTDTQYF. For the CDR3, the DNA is TGCGCCAGCAGTGAGTCGTCAGGGATACACACAGATACGCAGTATTTT.

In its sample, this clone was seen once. The CDR3 region has the DNA TGTGCCAGCAGCTTAACAGGGGACGGAAACACCATATATTTT. Its translation: CASSLTGDGNTIYF. The chain links TRBV7-6 to TRBJ1-3; 7 nucleotides agree with TRBD1. Germline V gene data show CDR1 as SGHVS and CDR2 as FNYEAQ. The ends lost 2 bases at V and 4 bases at J; junction bases unmatched: 2. The CDR3 spans 14 residues.

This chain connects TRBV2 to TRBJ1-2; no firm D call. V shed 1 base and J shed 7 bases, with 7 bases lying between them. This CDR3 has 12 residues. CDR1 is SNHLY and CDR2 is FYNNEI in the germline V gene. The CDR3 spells CASSEDSGGYTF. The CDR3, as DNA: TGTGCCAGCAGTGAAGACAGTGGTGGCTACACCTTC.

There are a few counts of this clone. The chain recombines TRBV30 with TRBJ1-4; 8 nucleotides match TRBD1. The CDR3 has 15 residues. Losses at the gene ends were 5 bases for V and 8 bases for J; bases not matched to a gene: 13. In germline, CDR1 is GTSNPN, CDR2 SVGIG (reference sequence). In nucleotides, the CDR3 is TGTGCCTGGGAGAGAATGGGACAGGCGGGGGAAAAACTGTTTTTT. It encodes CAWERMGQAGEKLFF.

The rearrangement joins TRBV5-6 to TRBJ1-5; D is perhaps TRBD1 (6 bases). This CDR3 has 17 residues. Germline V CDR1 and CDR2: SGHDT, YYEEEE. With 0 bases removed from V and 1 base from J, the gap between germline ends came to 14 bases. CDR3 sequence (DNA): TGTGCCAGCAGCTTGGGGAGCCTGGGACAAAGCAATCAGCCCCAGCATTTT. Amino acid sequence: CASSLGSLGQSNQPQHF.

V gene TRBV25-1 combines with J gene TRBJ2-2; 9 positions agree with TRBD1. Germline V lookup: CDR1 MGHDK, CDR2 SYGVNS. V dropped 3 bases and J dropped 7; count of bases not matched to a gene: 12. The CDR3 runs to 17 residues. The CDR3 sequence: CASSELGTGKTGGELFF. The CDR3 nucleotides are TGTGCCAGCAGTGAGTTAGGGACAGGGAAAACAGGCGGGGAGCTGTTTTTT. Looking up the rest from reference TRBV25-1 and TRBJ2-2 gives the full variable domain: EADIYQTPRYLVIGTGKKITLECSQTMGHDKMYWYQQDPGMELHLIHYSYGVNSTEKGDLSSESTVSRIRTEHFPLTLESARPSHTSQYLCASSELGTGKTGGELFFGEGSRLTVL.

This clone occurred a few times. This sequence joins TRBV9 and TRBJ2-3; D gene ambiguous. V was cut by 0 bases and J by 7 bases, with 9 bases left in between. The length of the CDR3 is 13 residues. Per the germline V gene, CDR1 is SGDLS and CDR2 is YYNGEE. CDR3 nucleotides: TGTGCCAGCAGCGTAGACGAGGAAAATACGCAGTATTTT. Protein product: CASSVDEENTQYF.

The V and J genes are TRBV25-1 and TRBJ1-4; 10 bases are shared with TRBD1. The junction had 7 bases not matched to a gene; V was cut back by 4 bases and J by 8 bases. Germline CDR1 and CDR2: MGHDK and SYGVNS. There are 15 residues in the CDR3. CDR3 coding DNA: TGTGCCAGCAGTGGCCCCGGGACAGGGGAAGAAAAACTGTTTTTT. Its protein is CASSGPGTGEEKLFF.

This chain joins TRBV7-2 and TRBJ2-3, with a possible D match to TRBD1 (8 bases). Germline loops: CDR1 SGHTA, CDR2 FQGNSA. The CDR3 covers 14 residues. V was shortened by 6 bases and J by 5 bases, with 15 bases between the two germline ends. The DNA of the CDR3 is TGTGCCAGCAGACCCAGCGGGACAGGAGATACGCAGTATTTT. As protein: CASRPSGTGDTQYF.